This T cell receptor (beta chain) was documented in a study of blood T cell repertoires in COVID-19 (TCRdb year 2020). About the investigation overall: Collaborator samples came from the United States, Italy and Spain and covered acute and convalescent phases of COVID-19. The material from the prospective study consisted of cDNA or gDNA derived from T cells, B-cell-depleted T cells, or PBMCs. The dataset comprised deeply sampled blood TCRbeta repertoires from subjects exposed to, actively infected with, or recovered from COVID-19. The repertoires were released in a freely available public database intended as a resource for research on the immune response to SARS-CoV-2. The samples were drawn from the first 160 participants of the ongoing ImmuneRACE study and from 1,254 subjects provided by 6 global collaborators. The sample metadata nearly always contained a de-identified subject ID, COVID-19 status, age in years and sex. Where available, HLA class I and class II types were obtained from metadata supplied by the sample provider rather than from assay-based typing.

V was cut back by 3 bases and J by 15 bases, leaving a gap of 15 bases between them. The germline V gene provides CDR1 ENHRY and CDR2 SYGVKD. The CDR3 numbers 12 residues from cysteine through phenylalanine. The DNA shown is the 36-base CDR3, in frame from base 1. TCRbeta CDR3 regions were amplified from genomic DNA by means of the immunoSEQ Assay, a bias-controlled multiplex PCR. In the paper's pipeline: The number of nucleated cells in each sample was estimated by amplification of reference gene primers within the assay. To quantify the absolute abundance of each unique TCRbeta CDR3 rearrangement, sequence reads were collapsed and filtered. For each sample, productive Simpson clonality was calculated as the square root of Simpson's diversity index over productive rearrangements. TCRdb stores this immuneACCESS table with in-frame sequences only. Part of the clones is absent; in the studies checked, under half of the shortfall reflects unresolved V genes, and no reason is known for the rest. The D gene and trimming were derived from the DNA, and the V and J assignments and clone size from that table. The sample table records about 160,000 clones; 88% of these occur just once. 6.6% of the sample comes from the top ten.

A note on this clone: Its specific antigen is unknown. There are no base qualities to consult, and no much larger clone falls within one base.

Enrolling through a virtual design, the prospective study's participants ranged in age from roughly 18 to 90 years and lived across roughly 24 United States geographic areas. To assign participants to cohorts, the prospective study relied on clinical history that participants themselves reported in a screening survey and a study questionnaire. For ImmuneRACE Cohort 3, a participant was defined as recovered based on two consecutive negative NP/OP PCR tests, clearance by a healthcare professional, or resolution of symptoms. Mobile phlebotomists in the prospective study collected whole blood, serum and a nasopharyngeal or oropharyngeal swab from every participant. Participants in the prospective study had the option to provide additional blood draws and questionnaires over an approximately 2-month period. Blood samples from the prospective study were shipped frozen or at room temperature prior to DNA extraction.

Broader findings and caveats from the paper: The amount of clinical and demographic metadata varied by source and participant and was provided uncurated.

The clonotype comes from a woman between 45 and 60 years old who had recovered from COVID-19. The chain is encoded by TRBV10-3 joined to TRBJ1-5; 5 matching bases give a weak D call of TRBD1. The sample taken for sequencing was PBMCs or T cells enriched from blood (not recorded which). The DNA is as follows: TGTGCCATCAGTGATGCGGGGGGTGGTAGGCATTTT. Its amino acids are CAISDAGGGRHF.